The 25 T cell receptor beta chains below all came from one sample that was sequenced in a study of blood T cells in healthy people across ages. Primed by a sample-barcoded 5' primer and a J-beta primer mix, a second PCR proceeded for roughly 7 to 12 cycles. MiXCR, applied by TCRdb to the 5' RACE reads, yields one record per CDR3 protein. The table shows about 630,000 distinct CDR3 sequences, with around 21% occurring only once. Sequencing was done on a sample of blood. Receptors were obtained from a man between 70 and 80 years old in good health.

J is TRBJ2-5 and V is TRBV5-1; TRBD2 matches 9 bases. The J call may be mistaken, given a closer DNA end match to TRBJ2-1. Germline CDR1 is SGHRS and CDR2 is YFSETQ. The CDR3 is made up of 16 amino acids. The CDR3, as DNA: TGCGCCAGCAGCTTGGCCGCTAGCGGGAACTCCAATGAGCAGTTCTTC. Amino acid sequence: CASSLAASGNSNEQFF.

This clonotype was recorded at least ten times. The J gene is TRBJ2-5, the V gene TRBV7-3; 9 bases fit TRBD1. The CDR3 length is 14 residues. The V and J ends lost 5 bases and 2 bases, in that order; junction bases with no gene match: 3. Germline loops: CDR1 SGHTA, CDR2 FQGTGA. The CDR3 sequence: CASSPDRGQETQYF. The CDR3 bases are TGTGCCAGCAGCCCGGACAGGGGACAAGAGACCCAGTACTTC.

The rearrangement uses TRBV6-6 and TRBJ2-5; 10 bases match TRBD2. The J call is uncertain, as TRBJ2-7 better fits the DNA end. CDR1 and CDR2 (germline): MNHNY, SVGAGI (reference sequence). The CDR3 is 15 residues long. The DNA of the CDR3 is TGTGCCAGCAGTTACTCCCTAGCGGGAGATCACGAGCAGTACTTC. Translated, it gives CASSYSLAGDHEQYF.

The genes are TRBV7-9 and TRBJ1-1, with TRBD1 matching 10 bases. The ends lost 5 bases at V and 8 bases at J; junction bases unmatched: 8. Looked up from germline, CDR1 is SEHNR and CDR2 is FQNEAQ (reference sequence). The CDR3 sequence is 14 residues long. This chain's CDR3 is CASSMGQGIKEAFF. The DNA of the CDR3 is TGTGCCAGCAGCATGGGACAGGGGATAAAAGAAGCTTTCTTT.

This clonotype was detected only a few times. V gene TRBV20-1 combines with J gene TRBJ2-5; the match to TRBD1 covers 7 bases. The J call is in doubt because the DNA end fits TRBJ2-7 better. There are 11 residues in the CDR3. Germline V CDR1 and CDR2: DFQATT, SNEGSKA (reference sequence). CDR3 sequence: CSARDSYEQYF. CDR3 in DNA: TGCAGTGCTCGGGACAGCTACGAGCAGTACTTC.

J is TRBJ2-7 and V is TRBV20-1, with D maybe TRBD1 (5 bases). The CDR3 consists of 16 residues. Trimming took off 4 bases at V and 3 bases at J, with 22 bases between the two ends. The germline gives CDR1 DFQATT, CDR2 SNEGSKA (reference sequence). The CDR3 region is CSATSAGAQLHYEQYF. CDR3 coding DNA: TGCAGTGCTACTTCAGCTGGGGCCCAGCTACACTACGAGCAGTACTTC.

Of note for this clonotype: Being one base from a much bigger clone, this may be a read error. The J gene is TRBJ2-1, the V gene TRBV3-1; D call uncertain. Trimming stripped 5 bases from V and 0 bases from J, with 11 bases between. The V gene's germline CDR1 is LGHDT and CDR2 YNNKEL (reference sequence). This CDR3 contains 15 residues. Written as DNA, the CDR3 is TGTGCCAGCAGCGTCCAGCCCCCCTCCTACAATGAGCAGTTCTTC. It is translated as CASSVQPPSYNEQFF.

This sequence joins TRBV5-1 and TRBJ1-1; D gene uncertain. Germline CDR1 SGHRS, CDR2 YFSETQ. V was pared by 4 bases and J by 1 base, with 8 bases between. The CDR3 contains 13 residues. The CDR3 DNA follows: TGCGCCAGCAGCAAAAGGGAGAACACTGAAGCTTTCTTT. It yields the protein CASSKRENTEAFF.

The chain carries TRBV18 and TRBJ1-1, with D perhaps matching TRBD1 (5 bases). There are 14 residues in the CDR3. V was pared by 4 bases and J by 1 base, with 10 bases between. Germline V CDR1 and CDR2: KGHSH, LQKENI. CDR3 sequence (DNA): TGTGCCAGCTCACAAAGTCAGGGGAACACTGAAGCTTTCTTT. It codes for CASSQSQGNTEAFF.

This clonotype occurred a few times. The chain recombines TRBV2 with TRBJ1-1; no clear D. The CDR3 extends over 15 amino acids. The V end was cut by 6 bases, the J end by 0 bases, with 14 bases between. The germline V gene has CDR1 SNHLY and CDR2 FYNNEI. This CDR3 is CASRTGEGLNTEAFF. The CDR3 DNA reads TGTGCCAGCAGGACCGGAGAGGGCCTGAACACTGAAGCTTTCTTT.

Only a few counts were recorded for this clonotype. The chain has TRBV7-2 and TRBJ2-5, with TRBD1 matching 8 bases. The DNA end is a closer match to TRBJ2-7, so the J assignment may be wrong. Germline lookup yields CDR1 SGHTA and CDR2 FQGNSA. The CDR3 is made up of 15 amino acids. The CDR3 sequence is CASSFGQGSVDEQYF. Here the CDR3 DNA reads TGTGCCAGCAGCTTCGGACAGGGCTCTGTCGACGAGCAGTACTTC.

The rearrangement links TRBV30 to TRBJ2-7; the D gene is possibly TRBD2 (6 bases). There are 13 residues in the CDR3. CDR1 and CDR2 from the germline V gene are GTSNPN and SVGIG (reference sequence). Trimming took off 3 bases at V and 4 bases at J, with 13 bases between the two ends. The CDR3 DNA reads as TGTGCCTGGAGGATTGGGGGGAAGTACGAGCAGTACTTC. Its translation: CAWRIGGKYEQYF.

This clonotype was found a few times. The J gene is TRBJ2-5, the V gene TRBV20-1; D is uncertain. The CDR3 loop spans 15 amino acids. V lost 0 bases, J lost 1 base, and 12 bases lay in between. Germline CDR1 and CDR2: DFQATT and SNEGSKA (reference sequence). Here the CDR3 reads CSARDGSRPQETQYF. The DNA for the CDR3 is TGCAGTGCTAGAGATGGTTCGCGGCCCCAAGAGACCCAGTACTTC.

This clonotype has just a few counts. The CDR3 reads CASSLGPREFDNQYF. In DNA form, the CDR3 reads TGTGCCAGCAGCTTAGGACCTAGGGAATTTGACAATCAGTACTTC. The chain uses TRBV7-3 and TRBJ2-4; no clear D. Germline CDR1 SGHTA, CDR2 FQGTGA. Trimming removed 2 bases from V and 12 bases from J, with 20 bases in between. The CDR3 length is 15 residues.

The CDR3 region has the DNA TGTGCCAGCAGCTCCAATAGGGAGAGAAATAATTCACCCCTCCACTTT. It translates to CASSSNRERNNSPLHF. The chain uses TRBV28 and TRBJ1-6; D gene unclear. The ends were cut back, 6 bases at V and 5 bases at J, with 17 bases in the middle. This CDR3 has 16 amino acids. Per the germline V gene, CDR1 is MDHEN and CDR2 is SYDVKM.

The rearrangement joins TRBV12-3 or TRBV12-4 to TRBJ1-1; D possibly corresponds to TRBD1 (5 bases). With 1 base removed from V and 1 base from J, the gap between germline ends came to 10 bases. The CDR3 totals 15 residues. The CDR3 region is CASSLGGRGNTEAFF. The CDR3 DNA follows: TGTGCCAGCAGTTTAGGGGGCCGGGGGAACACTGAAGCTTTCTTT.

The rearrangement links TRBV12-3 or TRBV12-4 to TRBJ2-5; D is ambiguous. The CDR3 is 14 residues long. V was pared by 0 bases and J by 5 bases, with 10 bases between. CDR3 loop: CASSLAVLGETQYF. The CDR3, as DNA: TGTGCCAGCAGTTTAGCAGTTCTCGGTGAGACCCAGTACTTC.

For this clonotype: At one of its ends the junction is not consistent with the germline gene, which may arise from a read error. The genes are TRBV3-1 and TRBJ2-5, with TRBD2 as a possible D gene (6 bases). This CDR3 has 15 residues. CDR1 LGHDT and CDR2 YNNKEL come from the germline V gene (reference sequence). CDR3 region: CASSHYLADQETQHF. In nucleotides, the CDR3 is TGTGCCAGCAGCCACTATTTAGCGGATCAAGAGACCCAGCACTTC.

This clonotype was seen a handful of times. The junction departs from germline at one end; a sequencing error may be responsible. V usage is TRBV2 and J usage is TRBJ2-5; TRBD1 is a possible D gene (5 bases). The CDR3 is 14 residues long. Germline V gene data show CDR1 as SNHLY and CDR2 as FYNNEI. The CDR3 protein is CACSETKGQETQYF. The CDR3 DNA reads as TGTGCCTGCAGTGAAACCAAGGGGCAAGAGACCCAGTACTTC.

The rearrangement links TRBV12-3 or TRBV12-4 to TRBJ1-3; no clear D. The germline V and J ends were trimmed by 1 base and 5 bases, with 3 bases remaining between them. This CDR3 has 12 residues. The CDR3 nucleotides read TGTGCCAGCAGTTTAGGGAGAAACACCATATATTTT. Amino acid sequence: CASSLGRNTIYF.

The chain uses TRBV18 and TRBJ2-7; D not resolved. Germline-derived CDR1 and CDR2 are KGHSH and LQKENI. The CDR3 is 14 residues long. Trimming took off 6 bases at V and 0 bases at J, with 12 bases between the two ends. CDR3 amino acids: CASSATRSSYEQYF. The CDR3 DNA reads as TGTGCCAGCTCGGCGACAAGATCCTCCTACGAGCAGTACTTC.

The gene calls are TRBV5-1 and TRBJ1-1; possibly TRBD1 for D (5 bases). Germline values: CDR1 SGHRS, CDR2 YFSETQ. CDR3 length equals 14 residues. The V end was cut by 4 bases, the J end by 5 bases, with 15 bases between. DNA of the CDR3: TGCGCCAGCAGCAGGGGACCGGGCTGGACTGAAGCTTTCTTT. It is translated as CASSRGPGWTEAFF.

This clonotype occurred a few times. The CDR3 bases are TGTGCCACCAGCACAGACTTGGAGATCAACAATGAGCAGTTCTTC. Residues: CATSTDLEINNEQFF. This chain links TRBV15 with TRBJ2-1; D is ambiguous. From germline, CDR1 is LNHNV and CDR2 YYDKDF (reference sequence). Trimming stripped 4 bases from V and 5 bases from J, with 15 bases between. The CDR3 spans 15 residues.

J is TRBJ2-5 and V is TRBV5-6; D may be TRBD1 (5 bases). CDR1 and CDR2 from the germline V gene are SGHDT and YYEEEE. The CDR3 has 14 amino acids. With 0 bases removed from V and 3 bases from J, the gap between germline ends came to 9 bases. The CDR3 sequence is CASSLVRQKETQYF. CDR3 coding DNA: TGTGCCAGCAGCTTGGTACGACAGAAAGAGACCCAGTACTTC.

This sequence joins TRBV20-1 and TRBJ2-3; D remains unclear. This CDR3 region has 14 residues. CDR1 DFQATT and CDR2 SNEGSKA come from the germline V gene (reference sequence). The V end was cut by 0 bases, the J end by 6 bases, with 13 bases between. CDR3 nucleotide sequence: TGCAGTGCTAGAGATCGAGTTGATTGGGATACGCAGTATTTT. Protein: CSARDRVDWDTQYF.